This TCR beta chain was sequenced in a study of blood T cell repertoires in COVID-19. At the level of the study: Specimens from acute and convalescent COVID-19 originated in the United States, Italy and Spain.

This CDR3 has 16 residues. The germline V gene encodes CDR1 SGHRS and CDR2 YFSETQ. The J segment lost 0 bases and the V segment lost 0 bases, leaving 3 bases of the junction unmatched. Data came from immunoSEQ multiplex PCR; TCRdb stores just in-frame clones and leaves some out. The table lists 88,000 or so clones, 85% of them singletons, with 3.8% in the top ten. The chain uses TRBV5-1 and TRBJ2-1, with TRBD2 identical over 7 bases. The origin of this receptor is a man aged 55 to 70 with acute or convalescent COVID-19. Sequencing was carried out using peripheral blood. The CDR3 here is CASSLVRGSSYNEQFF. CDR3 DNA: TGCGCCAGCAGCTTGGTCCGCGGGAGCTCCTACAATGAGCAGTTCTTC. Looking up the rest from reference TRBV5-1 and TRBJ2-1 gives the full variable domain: KAGVTQTPRYLIKTRGQQVTLSCSPISGHRSVSWYQQTPGQGLQFLFEYFSETQRNKGNFPGRFSGRQFSNSRSEMNVSTLELGDSALYLCASSLVRGSSYNEQFFGPGTRLTVL.